The rows below give T cell receptor beta chains drawn from one sample of a study of cytomegalovirus exposure and HLA in healthy donors. Assay: immunoSEQ multiplex PCR; the TCRdb copy retains only in-frame clones and omits some. The sample includes some 76,000 clones, 94% of them seen just once. Sequenced input: PBMCs. Receptors originate from a woman between 18 and 30 years old in good health and CMV-seronegative. Each CDR3 is given with its conserved first and last residue. Each record gives: clone size, D gene, V gene, J gene, CDR3 DNA, CDR3 protein. A D gene is named only where the DNA matches it firmly. The listing skips clone size in some rows; elsewhere it reads once, few, many or a size class.

>-|-|TRBV6-6|TRBJ1-1
TGTGCCAGCATTACACCCAGACAGTACATGAACACTGAAGCTTTCTTT
CASITPRQYMNTEAFF
>-|TRBD2|TRBV10-3|TRBJ2-7
TGTGCCATTTCGGTACTAGCGGGAGGCGAGCAGTACTTC
CAISVLAGGEQYF
>-|TRBD1|TRBV5-1|TRBJ2-1
TGCGCCAGCGGGACAGGGGACCTCCGGGACTACCTTCGGTACAATGAGCAGTTCTTC
CASGTGDLRDYLRYNEQFF
>-|-|TRBV28|TRBJ1-5
TGTGCCAGCAGTTTATATGGCAGCAATCAGCCCCAGCATTTT
CASSLYGSNQPQHF
>once|-|TRBV5-1|TRBJ2-7
TGCGCCAGCAGCTCCGTCCCACAGGACCATTACGAGCAGTACTTC
CASSSVPQDHYEQYF
>-|TRBD1|TRBV6-5|TRBJ2-1
TGTGCCAGCAGCTCAGGGGGCTCCTACAATGAGCAGTTCTTC
CASSSGGSYNEQFF
>-|-|TRBV11-2|TRBJ1-4
TGTGCCAGCAGCTCGGGAAATGAAAAACTGTTTTTT
CASSSGNEKLFF
>-|-|TRBV10-2|TRBJ1-1
TGCGCCAGCAGCTACACTTCGGGGGGCACTGAAGCTTTCTTT
CASSYTSGGTEAFF
>-|-|TRBV15|TRBJ1-1
TGTGCCACCAGCAACACTCGCAGGGTCGCTGAAGCTTTCTTT
CATSNTRRVAEAFF
>-|TRBD1|TRBV19|TRBJ1-2
TGTGCCAGTGGTCGTGGGGACAGGGAAAGTGGCTACACCTTC
CASGRGDRESGYTF
>-|TRBD1|TRBV19|TRBJ2-3
TGTGCCAGTAGCTCGTCCGGGACAGGGCGGACAGATACGCAGTATTTT
CASSSSGTGRTDTQYF
>once|-|TRBV7-9|TRBJ2-1
TGTGCCAGCAGCTCCCGGACTCTCCAAACCAATGAGCAGTTCTTC
CASSSRTLQTNEQFF
>-|-|TRBV28|TRBJ2-7
TGTGCCAGCAGTTTTGGGGGGAGGGGGTACGAGCAGTACTTC
CASSFGGRGYEQYF
>-|-|TRBV4-2|TRBJ2-5
TGTGCCAGCAGCCCGGTGGGGGGAAAGGAGACCCAGTACTTC
CASSPVGGKETQYF
>once|-|TRBV6-5|TRBJ2-5
TGTGCCAGCAGTATAGACAGCGAAGAAGAGACCCAGTACTTC
CASSIDSEEETQYF
>-|TRBD1|TRBV29-1|TRBJ1-1
TGCAGCGCCAAGACGGATACAGGGGGGGCTGAAGCTTTCTTT
CSAKTDTGGAEAFF
>-|-|TRBV4-3|TRBJ1-4
TGCGCCAGCAGCCAAGGGTCTTCGGGAAGGCGGAATGAAAAACTGTTTTTT
CASSQGSSGRRNEKLFF
>-|TRBD2|TRBV7-9|TRBJ2-1
TGTGCCAGCAGCTCGGGACTAGCGGGAGCCCATTTCAAGCAGTTCTTC
CASSSGLAGAHFKQFF
>-|TRBD1|TRBV7-9|TRBJ2-5
TGTGCCAGCAGCCACCCCTGGACAGGGGAAGAGACCCAGTACTTC
CASSHPWTGEETQYF
>-|-|TRBV6-4|TRBJ2-2
TGTGCCAGCAGTGACTCCGACAGCGGGGAGCTGTTTTTT
CASSDSDSGELFF
>once|-|TRBV4-3|TRBJ2-5
TGCGCCAGCAGCCAAGATCTGGGGCAGGAGACCCAGTACTTC
CASSQDLGQETQYF
>-|TRBD2|TRBV19|TRBJ2-1
TGTGCCAGTAGACCCGGACTAGCGGGGGGAGAGCAGTTCTTC
CASRPGLAGGEQFF
>few|-|TRBV6-4|TRBJ2-3
TGTGCCAGCAGTGACTCGGCGGCTAGCACAGATACGCAGTATTTT
CASSDSAASTDTQYF
>-|-|TRBV6-1|TRBJ2-7
TGTGCCAGCAGTGGGACCCTAGTGGGTCAGGGGACCTACGAGCAGTACTTC
CASSGTLVGQGTYEQYF
>-|-|TRBV7-2|TRBJ1-5
TGTGCCAGCAGCTTAGACCCGGGGATGGGAAATCAGCCCCAGCATTTT
CASSLDPGMGNQPQHF
>-|TRBD1|TRBV7-9|TRBJ2-1
TGTGCCAGTGGACAGGGGTCCTACAATGAGCAGTTCTTC
CASGQGSYNEQFF
>-|TRBD2|TRBV27|TRBJ2-1
TGTGCCAGCAGTGTCGGGACTACCTACAATGAGCAGTTCTTC
CASSVGTTYNEQFF
>-|-|TRBV15|TRBJ2-5
TGTGCCACCAGCATCCCCCGGGACAACCAAGAGACCCAGTACTTC
CATSIPRDNQETQYF
>once|TRBD2|TRBV6-4|TRBJ2-2
TGTGCCAGCGGAAACCCAATAGCGGGAGGGCCGGAAGTGAACACCGGGGAGCTGTTTTTT
CASGNPIAGGPEVNTGELFF
>-|-|TRBV29-1|TRBJ1-1
TGCAGCGTTGCAGGGTGGGGAAACACTGAAGCTTTCTTT
CSVAGWGNTEAFF
>-|TRBD2|TRBV7-8|TRBJ2-7
TGTGCCAGCAACCTGGGACTAGCGGGGGGGGAGCAGTACTTC
CASNLGLAGGEQYF
>-|-|TRBV6-5|TRBJ2-1
TGTGCCAGCAGTTCTACAGGGTCTTTCGGTAATGAGCAGTTCTTC
CASSSTGSFGNEQFF
>-|TRBD2|TRBV11-2|TRBJ2-3
TGTGCCAGCAGCTTATCGCTGGGGGTAGCGGGGGCTAGCACAGATACGCAGTATTTT
CASSLSLGVAGASTDTQYF
>once|TRBD2|TRBV15|TRBJ2-3
TGTGCCACCAGCCCTGGGACTAGTGGCACAGATACGCAGTATTTT
CATSPGTSGTDTQYF
>-|TRBD1|TRBV27|TRBJ2-3
TGTGCCAGCAGTAAACAGGGGTTCACAGATACGCAGTATTTT
CASSKQGFTDTQYF
>-|-|TRBV30|TRBJ1-5
TGTGCCTGGAGTCGGGGAGCTTTGGCTTATAGCAATCAGCCCCAGCATTTT
CAWSRGALAYSNQPQHF
>-|TRBD2|TRBV2|TRBJ2-1
TGTGCCAGCACAGCTAGCGGGATCGGCAATGAGCAGTTCTTC
CASTASGIGNEQFF
>-|TRBD1|TRBV19|TRBJ1-5
TGTGCCAGTAGTATAATAGACAGGGACAATCAGCCCCAGCATTTT
CASSIIDRDNQPQHF
>-|-|TRBV25-1|TRBJ1-2
TGTGCCAGCAGTCTTTCCCAGGCCTATGGCTACACCTTC
CASSLSQAYGYTF
>-|-|TRBV6-1|TRBJ1-5
TGTGCCAGCAGTGGGACAGCCAATCAGCCCCAGCATTTT
CASSGTANQPQHF
>-|TRBD1|TRBV6-6|TRBJ2-7
TGTGCCAGCAGTGAGACAGGGGGCTCCTACGAGCAGTACTTC
CASSETGGSYEQYF
>-|TRBD1|TRBV4-2|TRBJ2-2
TGTGCCAGCAGCGGTCGGGACAGGGGATACACCGGGGAGCTGTTTTTT
CASSGRDRGYTGELFF
>-|TRBD1|TRBV27|TRBJ2-7
TGTGCCAGCAGCCGACAGGGGCCCACCTACGAGCAGTACTTC
CASSRQGPTYEQYF
>-|TRBD2|TRBV19|TRBJ2-7
TGTGCCAGTAGCGGGACTAGCGGGTCCTACGAGCAGTACTTC
CASSGTSGSYEQYF
>-|TRBD1|TRBV10-1|TRBJ2-3
TGCGCCAGCAGTGGGACAGGCAACACAGATACGCAGTATTTT
CASSGTGNTDTQYF